This T cell receptor beta chain was sequenced during a study of response to subunit inactivated influenza vaccine. The study's findings and limits: Seasonal influenza vaccination, on each occasion, was suggested by the authors to recruit few new T cells.

TCRdb reprocessed the RT-PCR reads via MiXCR and lists one record per CDR3 protein. The repertoire has about 570,000 distinct CDR3 sequences, over 9.5% of them found once; the top ten carry around 9.6%. Per germline, CDR1 SEHNR and CDR2 FQNEAQ (reference sequence). V dropped 5 bases and J dropped 4 bases, with 12 bases sitting between them. The CDR3 has 14 residues. Concerning this clonotype itself: Its antigen is unknown.

The chain couples TRBV7-9 to TRBJ1-5, with TRBD1 as a possible D gene (5 bases). The receptor was isolated from a man over 45 who received an inactivated influenza vaccine. Sequencing was performed on PBMCs from blood, taken on the day of vaccination. The CDR3 nucleotides are TGTGCCAGCAGCCCTGAGGCAGGGAATCAGCCCCAGCATTTT. This translates into CASSPEAGNQPQHF.